The next 17 T cell receptor beta chains were all read from a single sample in a study of HIV-infected patients and healthy controls. Approximately 500 ng RNA was reverse transcribed with alpha and beta constant-region primers. Using multiplexing indices, alpha and beta chain libraries were generated apart by chain-specific third strand synthesis. One entry per CDR3 protein results from TCRdb running MiXCR on the 5' RACE reads. This sample has 7,000 to 8,500 distinct CDR3 sequences; approximately 6.1% occur once, and the top ten carry around a fifth. The repertoire came from unfractionated whole blood and reflected all unsorted peripheral T cells. Sequencing was performed on blood, taken before antiretroviral therapy. The receptor source for this set is an adult with HIV infection.

In this sample, this clonotype turned up many times. This chain joins TRBV7-2 and TRBJ2-2; 7 bases are shared with TRBD2. V lost 4 bases to trimming and J lost 9 bases; unmatched junction nucleotides: 11. CDR3 length equals 15 residues. Germline assignment: CDR1 SGHTA and CDR2 FQGNSA. CDR3 in amino acids: CASSSQQARGRELFF. The CDR3 coding sequence is TGTGCCAGCAGCTCGCAACAGGCGCGGGGGAGGGAGCTGTTTTTT.

This clonotype showed up many times. The chain recombines TRBV6-2 or TRBV6-3 with TRBJ2-2; 8 nucleotides align to TRBD1. CDR1 is MNHEY, CDR2 SVGEGT, per germline. Unmatched junction bases numbered 2, after V lost 0 bases and J lost 2 bases. The CDR3 runs to 16 residues. The DNA for the CDR3 is TGTGCCAGCAGTTACTCGGACAGGGAAAACACCGGGGAGCTGTTTTTT. It specifies CASSYSDRENTGELFF.

There are many counts of this clonotype. The chain employs TRBV24-1 and TRBJ2-5, with D unclear. The CDR3 sequence is 14 residues long. Germline values: CDR1 KGHDR, CDR2 SFDVKD. The V end was cut by 0 bases, the J end by 4 bases, with 8 bases between. CDR3 loop: CATSDLQSLETQYF. The CDR3 DNA follows: TGTGCCACCAGTGATTTGCAGAGCCTAGAGACCCAGTACTTC.

In its sample, this clonotype ranks as medium-sized (0.01 to 0.1%). V gene TRBV20-1 combines with J gene TRBJ2-3; 13 nucleotides line up with TRBD2. Germline V lookup: CDR1 DFQATT, CDR2 SNEGSKA (reference sequence). The CDR3 loop spans 16 amino acids. J gave up 6 bases and V 3 bases, and 9 bases lay outside the gene matches. The CDR3 loop is CSASLLGLAGADTQYF. CDR3 in DNA: TGCAGTGCTAGCCTCCTCGGACTAGCGGGGGCGGATACGCAGTATTTT.

The sample holds a few counts of this clonotype. The chain links TRBV19 to TRBJ1-1; D gene ambiguous. The CDR3 extends over 11 amino acids. Germline V gives CDR1 LNHDA, CDR2 SQIVND (reference sequence). The V and J ends lost 7 bases and 7 bases respectively, with 10 bases between them. CDR3: CASISRLEAFF. The CDR3 region has the DNA TGTGCCAGTATTAGTAGGCTTGAAGCTTTCTTT. The variable domain in full, completed from reference TRBV19 and TRBJ1-1, reads DGGITQSPKYLFRKEGQNVTLSCEQNLNHDAMYWYRQDPGQGLRLIYYSQIVNDFQKGDIAEGYSVSREKKESFPLTVTSAQKNPTAFYLCASISRLEAFFGQGTRLTVV.

This clonotype was counted many times. V gene TRBV3-1 combines with J gene TRBJ2-2, with D perhaps TRBD1 or TRBD2 (5 bases each). Trimming took 1 base from V and 4 from J, leaving 13 bases between them. The CDR3 loop spans 16 amino acids. Germline V gene data show CDR1 as LGHDT and CDR2 as YNNKEL (reference sequence). CDR3 sequence (DNA): TGTGCCAGCAGCCAAGTCCCCGGGGCGGGCACCGGGGAGCTGTTTTTT. Protein: CASSQVPGAGTGELFF.

Many counts were recorded for this clonotype. The rearrangement uses TRBV19 and TRBJ1-5; 7 positions match TRBD1. V dropped 5 bases and J dropped 5; count of bases not matched to a gene: 9. CDR3 length: 15 amino acids. Germline assignment: CDR1 LNHDA and CDR2 SQIVND (reference sequence). DNA for the CDR3: TGTGCCAGTAGTGACAGAGCAGGGGGGGATCAGCCCCAGCATTTT. It codes for CASSDRAGGDQPQHF.

This clonotype ranks as medium-sized. The chain combines TRBV11-3 with TRBJ2-1, with D perhaps matching TRBD1 (6 bases). V gave up 5 bases and J gave up 9 bases, with 17 bases separating them. CDR3 length: 14 residues. Germline V gene sequence: CDR1 SGHNT, CDR2 YENEEA. CDR3 in amino acids: CASSPTPGAAEQFF. DNA for the CDR3: TGTGCCAGCAGCCCCACACCAGGGGCTGCTGAGCAGTTCTTC.

V usage is TRBV27 and J usage is TRBJ2-7; D is uncertain. Germline V CDR1 and CDR2: MNHEY, SMNVEV (reference sequence). Trimming cost V 6 bases and J 3 bases, with 21 bases left between them. The length of the CDR3 is 16 residues. CDR3 sequence (DNA): TGTGCCAGCAGCCCCGGGTTGAATTCGGGTTACTACGAGCAGTACTTC. Its protein is CASSPGLNSGYYEQYF.

This clonotype was observed at least ten times. V is TRBV6-1 and J is TRBJ1-2; 8 nucleotides line up with TRBD1. Germline CDR1 MNHNS, CDR2 SASEGT. Trimming cost V 2 bases and J 8 bases; bases outside gene matches: 16. CDR3 length equals 17 residues. The CDR3 bases are TGTGCCAGCAGTGAACCGGGACAGGCTGCCTCTCGACGGGGCTACACCTTC. Its protein is CASSEPGQAASRRGYTF.

This clonotype has just a few counts. The chain links TRBV4-1 to TRBJ1-4, with D perhaps TRBD1 (5 bases). The CDR3 runs 17 residues. Germline values: CDR1 MGHRA, CDR2 YSYEKL. The germline V and J ends were trimmed by 1 base and 5 bases, with 17 bases remaining between them. The CDR3 region is CASSQGKDIKGNEKLFF. The CDR3 DNA follows: TGCGCCAGCAGCCAAGGGAAGGACATCAAGGGGAATGAAAAACTGTTTTTT.

This CDR3 is CARGQGTGDEQFF. CDR3 nucleotide sequence: TGTGCCAGAGGCCAAGGCACAGGGGATGAGCAGTTCTTC. This chain uses TRBV9 with TRBJ2-1; 7 bases map to TRBD1. The V and J ends lost 8 bases and 8 bases, in that order; junction bases with no gene match: 10. The CDR3 is 13 amino acids. The germline V gene has CDR1 SGDLS and CDR2 YYNGEE.

This clonotype showed up many times. In DNA, the CDR3 is TGTGCCAGCAGCTCCCCTTTGTACAATGAGCAGTTCTTC. It specifies CASSSPLYNEQFF. The V and J genes are TRBV7-9 and TRBJ2-1; D is undetermined. The CDR3 runs 13 residues. With 4 bases removed from V and 4 bases from J, the gap between germline ends came to 8 bases. Germline V lookup: CDR1 SEHNR, CDR2 FQNEAQ (reference sequence).

This clonotype was seen at least ten times. The V and J genes are TRBV29-1 and TRBJ2-2; possibly TRBD2 for D (5 bases). Between the trimmed V and J ends, which lost 6 bases and 5 bases, there was a span of 10 bases. The CDR3 totals 12 residues. Germline CDR1 SQVTM, CDR2 ANQGSEA. The CDR3 loop is CSVLPGTGELFF. The CDR3 region has the DNA TGCAGCGTCCTCCCGGGGACCGGGGAGCTGTTTTTT.

This clonotype showed up many times. This rearrangement joins TRBV12-3 or TRBV12-4 to TRBJ1-2; weak D call: TRBD1 (5 bases). CDR3 length: 13 amino acids. V gave up 6 bases and J gave up 6 bases, with 14 bases separating them. CDR3 sequence reads: CASSQSKGNGYTF. CDR3 DNA sequence: TGTGCCAGCAGCCAAAGCAAGGGGAATGGCTACACCTTC.

This clonotype is medium-sized (0.01 to 0.1%). V gene TRBV5-1 combines with J gene TRBJ2-1; no firm D call. The CDR3 has 11 amino acids. Trimming stripped 4 bases from V and 8 bases from J, with 7 bases between. CDR1 is SGHRS and CDR2 is YFSETQ in the germline V gene. Written as DNA, the CDR3 is TGCGCCAGCAGCCCCGACGATGAGCAGTTCTTC. Protein product: CASSPDDEQFF.

The sample holds many counts of this clonotype. The V and J genes are TRBV7-2 and TRBJ2-1; a weak D match, TRBD2 (7 bases). The V end lost 1 base, the J end lost 6 bases, and 16 bases lay between the germline ends. CDR1 SGHTA and CDR2 FQGNSA come from the germline V gene. The CDR3 is made up of 16 amino acids. CDR3 protein: CASSLVGAGAANEQFF. CDR3 coding DNA: TGTGCCAGCAGCTTAGTAGGGGCGGGGGCGGCCAATGAGCAGTTCTTC.